Given below is one T cell receptor (beta chain) in context. Its matching antigen is unknown. This sample was taken from a study of T cells in localized non-small cell lung cancer. This CDR3 has 13 amino acids. CDR1 and CDR2 from the germline V gene are MNHEY and SVGAGI. V was pared by 7 bases and J by 11 bases, with 17 bases between. The assay was immunoSEQ multiplex PCR, and TCRdb's table has in-frame clones only and misses some. In the table there are tens of thousands of clones, around 90% of which are singletons. The study's findings and limits: Uninvolved neighboring lung showed the greatest T cell clonality, exceeding tumor. Elevated blood T cell density was associated with longer overall survival. Turning up in adjacent lung were a median around 60 of the top 100 tumor clones.

This specimen was peripheral blood, taken before any cancer treatment. The receptor's source is a man aged 40 to 70 with stage I squamous cell lung carcinoma. The chain recombines TRBV6-5 with TRBJ2-2; D may correspond to TRBD1 or TRBD2 (5 bases each). The CDR3 protein is CASITGPGGELFF. The CDR3 bases are TGTGCCAGCATTACAGGCCCAGGAGGCGAGCTGTTTTTT.